One T cell receptor beta chain is described in this entry. Its antigen is not identified. The sample comes from a study of CD8 T cells in ankylosing spondylitis. Findings and caveats of the study: Disease-linked clones proved CD8+ and comparatively uncommon in peripheral blood. Seven to nine highly homologous variants made up a TCR beta motif that seemed to typify ankylosing spondylitis blood. The study looked at matched synovial fluid samples from ankylosing spondylitis patients. Disease-linked clones were reported to be significantly enriched there. Past research had described some motif variants in reactive arthritis synovial fluid and blood.

By quantitative 5'-RACE with molecular barcodes, the TCR beta libraries were made. TCRdb passed the 5' RACE reads through MiXCR, listing each CDR3 protein once. In the table there are fewer than 750,000 distinct CDR3 sequences, 15% to 20% of which are singletons. CDR3 length: 15 amino acids. Unmatched junction bases numbered 12, after V lost 3 bases and J lost 8 bases. Germline V CDR1 and CDR2: SGHDN, FVKESK. J is TRBJ1-2 and V is TRBV14, with 7 bases that match TRBD1. Input material: blood, either unsorted or a sorted T cell fraction (not recorded which). This TCR was sampled from a male donor with ankylosing spondylitis. CDR3 bases: TGTGCCAGCAGCCAGACGAACAGGGGACTGCGGGGCTACACCTTC. This translates into CASSQTNRGLRGYTF.